This T cell receptor beta chain was sequenced in a study of identifying expanded T cells in peripheral blood. A word on this clone: The sample contains more than one DNA sequence encoding this CDR3.

During the collection period, no donor immune events like infections were recorded. The CDR3 is 13 amino acids. Germline CDR1 MNHEY, CDR2 SVGAGI. J was trimmed by 7 bases and V by 5 bases; bases with no gene match: 6. The data were produced by immunoSEQ multiplex PCR, yet TCRdb's version contains in-frame clones alone and is incomplete. The sample records under 90,000 clones, about 88% being singletons. This TCR came from a person aged 18 to 70 in good health. The source material was blood. The V and J genes are TRBV6-5 and TRBJ1-2; 8 bases map to TRBD1. CDR3: CASSLGQGIGYTF. The CDR3 DNA reads TGTGCCAGCAGTCTAGGACAGGGAATTGGCTACACCTTC.